This T cell receptor beta chain was recorded in a study of blood T cell repertoires in COVID-19. For the study at large: Donors in the United States, Italy and Spain gave samples during acute or convalescent COVID-19. From T cells, B-cell-depleted T cells, or PBMCs came the material, which was cDNA or gDNA.

In the source study's methods: Reference gene primer amplification gave nucleated cell count estimates. Libraries were prepared by immunoSEQ multiplex PCR; TCRdb keeps only in-frame clonotypes and omits some of them. V and J calls and clone size are those listed in that table; D and trimming were worked out from the DNA. Among around 200,000 clones listed, 80% to 90% were seen once. Per germline, CDR1 KGHSH and CDR2 LQKENI. The J segment lost 2 bases and the V segment lost 3 bases, leaving 3 bases of the junction unmatched. The CDR3 is 14 residues long. The clonotype was recovered from a man aged 45-60 years with acute or convalescent COVID-19. The rearrangement joins TRBV18 to TRBJ1-2, with TRBD1 identical over 7 bases. The sample comprised peripheral blood. This chain's CDR3 is CASSPLQGNYGYTF. CDR3 nucleotide sequence: TGTGCCAGCTCACCCTTACAGGGGAACTATGGCTACACCTTC. The full variable domain, with the rest looked up from reference TRBV18 and TRBJ1-2, is NAGVMQNPRHLVRRRGQEARLRCSPMKGHSHVYWYRQLPEEGLKFMVYLQKENIIDESGMPKERFSAEFPKEGPSILRIQQVVRGDSAAYFCASSPLQGNYGYTFGSGTRLTVV.